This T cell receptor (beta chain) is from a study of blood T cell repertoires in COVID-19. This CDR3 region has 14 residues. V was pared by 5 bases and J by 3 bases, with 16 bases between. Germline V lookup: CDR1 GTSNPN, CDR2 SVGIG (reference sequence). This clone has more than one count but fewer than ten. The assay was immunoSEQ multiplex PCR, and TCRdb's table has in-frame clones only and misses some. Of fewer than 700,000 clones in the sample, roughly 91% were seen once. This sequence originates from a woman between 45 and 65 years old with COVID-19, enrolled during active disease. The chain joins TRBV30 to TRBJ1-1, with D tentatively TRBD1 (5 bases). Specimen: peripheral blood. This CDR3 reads CAWAVQGPDTEAFF. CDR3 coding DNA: TGTGCCTGGGCCGTCCAGGGTCCCGACACTGAAGCTTTCTTT.